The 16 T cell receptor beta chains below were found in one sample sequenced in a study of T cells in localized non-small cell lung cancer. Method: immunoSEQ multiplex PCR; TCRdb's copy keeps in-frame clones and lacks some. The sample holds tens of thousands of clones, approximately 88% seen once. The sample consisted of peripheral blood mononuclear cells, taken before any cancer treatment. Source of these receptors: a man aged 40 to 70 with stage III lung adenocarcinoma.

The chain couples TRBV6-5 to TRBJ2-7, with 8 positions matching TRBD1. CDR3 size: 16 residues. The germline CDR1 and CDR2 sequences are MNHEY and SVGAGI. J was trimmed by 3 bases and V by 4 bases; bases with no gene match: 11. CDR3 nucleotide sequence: TGTGCCAGCAGTTGGGGAGGACAGGGAGGATTCTACGAGCAGTACTTC. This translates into CASSWGGQGGFYEQYF.

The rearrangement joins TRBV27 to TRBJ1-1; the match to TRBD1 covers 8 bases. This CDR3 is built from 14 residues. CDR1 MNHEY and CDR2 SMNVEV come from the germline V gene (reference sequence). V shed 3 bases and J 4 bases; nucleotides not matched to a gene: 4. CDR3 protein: CASSFQGAPTEAFF. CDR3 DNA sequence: TGTGCCAGCAGTTTCCAGGGGGCGCCCACTGAAGCTTTCTTT.

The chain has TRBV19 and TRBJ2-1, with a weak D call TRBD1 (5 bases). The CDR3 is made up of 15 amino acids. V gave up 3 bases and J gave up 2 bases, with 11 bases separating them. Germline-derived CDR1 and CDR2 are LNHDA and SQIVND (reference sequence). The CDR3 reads CASSIHDRTYNEQFF. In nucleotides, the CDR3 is TGTGCCAGTAGTATCCACGACAGAACCTACAATGAGCAGTTCTTC.

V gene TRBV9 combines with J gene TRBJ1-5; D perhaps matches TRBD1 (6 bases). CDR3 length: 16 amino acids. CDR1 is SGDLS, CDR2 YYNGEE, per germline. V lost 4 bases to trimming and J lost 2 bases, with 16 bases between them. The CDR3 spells CASSPGLGAGNQPQHF. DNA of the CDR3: TGTGCCAGCAGCCCCGGGCTGGGGGCAGGCAATCAGCCCCAGCATTTT.

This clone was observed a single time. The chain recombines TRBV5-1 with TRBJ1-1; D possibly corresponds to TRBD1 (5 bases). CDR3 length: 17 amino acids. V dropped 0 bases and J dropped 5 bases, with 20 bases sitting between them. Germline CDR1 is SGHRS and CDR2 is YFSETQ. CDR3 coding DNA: TGCGCCAGCAGCTTGGCAACCGGGGCCGGGGCAGGAACTGAAGCTTTCTTT. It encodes CASSLATGAGAGTEAFF.

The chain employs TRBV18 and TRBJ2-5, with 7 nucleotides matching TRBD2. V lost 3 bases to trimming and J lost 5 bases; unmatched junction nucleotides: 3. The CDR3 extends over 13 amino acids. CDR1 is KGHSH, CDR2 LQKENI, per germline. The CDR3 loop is CASSPGLPETQYF. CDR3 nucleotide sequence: TGTGCCAGCTCACCGGGACTACCGGAGACCCAGTACTTC. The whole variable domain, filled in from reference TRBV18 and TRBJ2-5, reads NAGVMQNPRHLVRRRGQEARLRCSPMKGHSHVYWYRQLPEEGLKFMVYLQKENIIDESGMPKERFSAEFPKEGPSILRIQQVVRGDSAAYFCASSPGLPETQYFGPGTRLLVL.

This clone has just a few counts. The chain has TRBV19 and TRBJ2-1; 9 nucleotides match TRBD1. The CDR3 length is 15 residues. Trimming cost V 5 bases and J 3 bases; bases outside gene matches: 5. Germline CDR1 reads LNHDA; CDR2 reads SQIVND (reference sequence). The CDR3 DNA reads TGTGCCAGTAGTGGTATGACAGGGGGCTACAATGAGCAGTTCTTC. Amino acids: CASSGMTGGYNEQFF. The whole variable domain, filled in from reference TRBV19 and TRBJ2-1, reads DGGITQSPKYLFRKEGQNVTLSCEQNLNHDAMYWYRQDPGQGLRLIYYSQIVNDFQKGDIAEGYSVSREKKESFPLTVTSAQKNPTAFYLCASSGMTGGYNEQFFGPGTRLTVL.

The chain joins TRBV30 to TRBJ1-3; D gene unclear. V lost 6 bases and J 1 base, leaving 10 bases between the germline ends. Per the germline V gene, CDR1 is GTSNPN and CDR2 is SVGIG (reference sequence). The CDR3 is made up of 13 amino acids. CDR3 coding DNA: TGTGCCTGCAGCAGGAATTCTGGAAACACCATATATTTT. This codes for CACSRNSGNTIYF.

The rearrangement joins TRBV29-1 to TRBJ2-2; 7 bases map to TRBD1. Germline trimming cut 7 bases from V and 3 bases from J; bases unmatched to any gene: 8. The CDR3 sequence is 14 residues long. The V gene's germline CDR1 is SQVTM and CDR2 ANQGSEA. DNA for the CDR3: TGCAGCGGCAGACAGGGTCAGGACACCGGGGAGCTGTTTTTT. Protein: CSGRQGQDTGELFF.

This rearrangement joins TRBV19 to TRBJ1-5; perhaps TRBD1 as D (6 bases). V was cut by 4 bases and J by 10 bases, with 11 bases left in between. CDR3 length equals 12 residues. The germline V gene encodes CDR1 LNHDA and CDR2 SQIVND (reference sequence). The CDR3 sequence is CASSKGTFPQHF. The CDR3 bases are TGTGCCAGTAGTAAGGGGACATTTCCCCAGCATTTT.

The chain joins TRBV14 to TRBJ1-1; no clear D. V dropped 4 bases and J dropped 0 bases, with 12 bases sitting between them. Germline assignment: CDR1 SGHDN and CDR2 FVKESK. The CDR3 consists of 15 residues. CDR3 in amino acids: CASSPTERMNTEAFF. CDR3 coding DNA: TGTGCCAGCAGCCCCACGGAAAGGATGAACACTGAAGCTTTCTTT.

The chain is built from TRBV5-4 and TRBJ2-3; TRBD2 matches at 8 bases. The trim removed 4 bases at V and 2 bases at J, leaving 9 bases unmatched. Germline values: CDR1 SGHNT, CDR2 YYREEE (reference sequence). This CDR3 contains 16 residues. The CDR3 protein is CASSLGQTSDTDTQYF. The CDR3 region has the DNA TGTGCCAGCAGCCTAGGACAGACTAGCGACACAGATACGCAGTATTTT.

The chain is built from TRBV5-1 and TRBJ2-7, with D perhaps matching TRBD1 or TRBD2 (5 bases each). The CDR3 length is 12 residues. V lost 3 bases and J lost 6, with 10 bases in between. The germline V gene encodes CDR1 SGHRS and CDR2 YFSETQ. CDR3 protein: CASSSLGVEQYF. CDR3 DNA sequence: TGCGCCAGCAGCTCTTTGGGGGTCGAGCAGTACTTC.

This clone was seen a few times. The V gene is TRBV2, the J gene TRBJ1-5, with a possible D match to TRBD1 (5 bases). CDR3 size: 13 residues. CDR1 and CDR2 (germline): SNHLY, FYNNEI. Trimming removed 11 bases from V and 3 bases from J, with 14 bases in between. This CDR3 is CAGGEGTNQPQHF. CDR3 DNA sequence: TGTGCCGGAGGGGAAGGGACCAATCAGCCCCAGCATTTT.

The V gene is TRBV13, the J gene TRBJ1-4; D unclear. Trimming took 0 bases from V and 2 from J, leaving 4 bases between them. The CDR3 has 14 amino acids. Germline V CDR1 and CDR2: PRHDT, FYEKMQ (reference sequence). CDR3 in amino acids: CASSLGGTNEKLFF. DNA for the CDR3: TGTGCCAGCAGCTTAGGGGGGACTAATGAAAAACTGTTTTTT.

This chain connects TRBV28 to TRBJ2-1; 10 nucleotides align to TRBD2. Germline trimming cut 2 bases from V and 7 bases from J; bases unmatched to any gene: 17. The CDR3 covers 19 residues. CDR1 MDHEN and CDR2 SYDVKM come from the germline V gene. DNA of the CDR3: TGTGCCAGCAGTTTAGCTGGACTAGCGGAGAGGGGGACGGGGAATGAGCAGTTCTTC. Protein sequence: CASSLAGLAERGTGNEQFF.